This TCR beta chain stems from a study of T cells after somatic rescue of genetic block. Using immunoSEQ multiplex PCR, the repertoire was profiled, and TCRdb retains in-frame clones only, with some absent. This sample has about 110,000 clones, with 85% to 95% found just once. The CDR3 extends over 16 amino acids. V lost 3 bases, J lost 2 bases, and 4 bases stayed unmatched. Germline CDR1 is KGHSH and CDR2 is LQKENI. Sequenced: peripheral blood mononuclear cells (PBMCs). The TCR comes from a woman aged 18-30 years. The chain joins TRBV18 to TRBJ2-2, with 9 bases identical to TRBD1. CDR3 sequence reads: CASSPRGQGNTGELFF. The CDR3 DNA is TGTGCCAGCTCACCTAGGGGACAGGGAAACACCGGGGAGCTGTTTTTT. The full variable domain, rest sourced from reference TRBV18 and TRBJ2-2, is NAGVMQNPRHLVRRRGQEARLRCSPMKGHSHVYWYRQLPEEGLKFMVYLQKENIIDESGMPKERFSAEFPKEGPSILRIQQVVRGDSAAYFCASSPRGQGNTGELFFGEGSRLTVL.